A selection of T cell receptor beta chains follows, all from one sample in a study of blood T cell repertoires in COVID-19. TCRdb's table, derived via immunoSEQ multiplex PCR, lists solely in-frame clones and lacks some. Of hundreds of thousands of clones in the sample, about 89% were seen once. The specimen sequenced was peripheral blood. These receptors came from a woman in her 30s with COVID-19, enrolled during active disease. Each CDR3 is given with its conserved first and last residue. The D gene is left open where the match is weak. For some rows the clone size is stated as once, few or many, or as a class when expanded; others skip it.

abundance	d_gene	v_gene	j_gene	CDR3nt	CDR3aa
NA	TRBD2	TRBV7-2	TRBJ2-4	TGTGCCAGCAGCTTAGGTCGGGGGGTGGTTCAGTACTTC	CASSLGRGVVQYF
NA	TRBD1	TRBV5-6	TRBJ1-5	TGTGCCAGCAGCAGCTGGGACAGGTGGAATCCCCAGCATTTT	CASSSWDRWNPQHF
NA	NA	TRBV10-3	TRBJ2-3	TGTGCCATCAGTGAGTCGGCAGCAGATACGCAGTATTTT	CAISESAADTQYF
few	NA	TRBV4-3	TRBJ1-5	TGCGCCAGCAGCCAAGATCGAGCGAATCAGCCCCAGCATTTT	CASSQDRANQPQHF
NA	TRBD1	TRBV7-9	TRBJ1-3	TGTGCCAGCAGCGCAACACACCAGGGGGCCGGAAACACCATATATTTT	CASSATHQGAGNTIYF
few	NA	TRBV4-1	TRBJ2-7	TGCGCCAGCAGCCAAGTCCAATCCTACGAGCAGTACTTC	CASSQVQSYEQYF
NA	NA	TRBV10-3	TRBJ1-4	TGTGCCATCAGTGACCGCACCGGGACACGGAATGAAAAACTGTTTTTT	CAISDRTGTRNEKLFF
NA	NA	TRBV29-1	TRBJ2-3	TGCAGCGTCGACAACACAGCGGATTGGGGAGATACGCAGTATTTT	CSVDNTADWGDTQYF
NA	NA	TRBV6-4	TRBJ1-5	TGTGCCAGCAGTGATCAAGGGGGTATGGGTCAGCCCCAGCATTTT	CASSDQGGMGQPQHF
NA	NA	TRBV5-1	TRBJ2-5	TGCGCCAGCAGCTTCGAAGGGCGGGGAGAGACCCAGTACTTC	CASSFEGRGETQYF
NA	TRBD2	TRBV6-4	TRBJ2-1	TGTGCCAGCAGTGAGCGGGGGGGCCTCAATGAGCAGTTCTTC	CASSERGGLNEQFF
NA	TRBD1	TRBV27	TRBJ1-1	TGTGCCAGCAGTAAGGACAGGGGGAGGGAGGTGACTTTCTTT	CASSKDRGREVTFF
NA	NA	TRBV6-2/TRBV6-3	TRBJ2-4	TGTGCCAGCAGTTACCGATGGAGACTCAAAAACATTCAGTACTTC	CASSYRWRLKNIQYF
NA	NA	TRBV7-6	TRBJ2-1	TGTGCCAGCAGCCCACTGGCGGTAGCTAATGAGCAGTTCTTC	CASSPLAVANEQFF
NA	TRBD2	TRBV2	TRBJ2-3	TGTGCCAGCACCTTAGCGGGAGGCCCAACTCCGGCAGATACGCAGTATTTT	CASTLAGGPTPADTQYF
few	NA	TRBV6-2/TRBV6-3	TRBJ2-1	TGTGCCAGCAGCCGCACGGGGAGTGAGCAGTTCTTC	CASSRTGSEQFF
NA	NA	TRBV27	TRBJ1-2	TGTGCCAGCAGTTTAGGCCCCCGCGGGCAGTCTCCATATGGCTACACCTTC	CASSLGPRGQSPYGYTF
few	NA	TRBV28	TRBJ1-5	TGTGCCAGCAGTCCACTAACCCCGGGGGATCAGCCCCAGCATTTT	CASSPLTPGDQPQHF
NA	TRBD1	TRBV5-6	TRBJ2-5	TGTGCCAGCAGCTTACCCCGGACAGGGGTAGAAGAGACCCAGTACTTC	CASSLPRTGVEETQYF
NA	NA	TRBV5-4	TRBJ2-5	TGTGCCAGCAGCAGATCGGCTAGCCGGTTCCAAGAGACCCAGTACTTC	CASSRSASRFQETQYF
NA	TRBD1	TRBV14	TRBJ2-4	TGTGCCAGCAGCCAAGATTCCAACAGGGGGAACATTCAGTACTTC	CASSQDSNRGNIQYF
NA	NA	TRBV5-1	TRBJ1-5	TGCGCCAGCAGCTTGAAAGGAGATCAGCCCCAGCATTTT	CASSLKGDQPQHF
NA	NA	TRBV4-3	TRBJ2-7	TGCGCCAGCAGCCAAGATACGGGGACCTACGAGCAGTACTTC	CASSQDTGTYEQYF
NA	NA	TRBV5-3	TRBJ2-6	TGTGCCAGAAGGGCTCAGGGTTATGGGGCCAACGTCCTGACTTTC	CARRAQGYGANVLTF
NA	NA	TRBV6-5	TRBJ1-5	TGTGCCAGCAGTTACAACAGGGGCAATCAGCCCCAGCATTTT	CASSYNRGNQPQHF
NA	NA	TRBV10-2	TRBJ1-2	TGCGCCAGCAGTGAGTCGATGACGGTTCAGGGTGGCTACACCTTC	CASSESMTVQGGYTF
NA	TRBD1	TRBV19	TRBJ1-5	TGTGCCAGTACCCGGGACAGGGGAAGCAATCAGCCCCAGCATTTT	CASTRDRGSNQPQHF
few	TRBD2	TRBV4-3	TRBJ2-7	TGCGCCAGCAGCCAAGAGCTGGGGGGTAGCGGGGCGGACGAGCAGTACTTC	CASSQELGGSGADEQYF
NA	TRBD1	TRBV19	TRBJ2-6	TGTGCCAGTAGTTTACAGACAGGGTGGAACTCTGGGGCCAACGTCCTGACTTTC	CASSLQTGWNSGANVLTF
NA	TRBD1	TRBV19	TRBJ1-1	TGTGCCAGTACCATTTCCGGAGGGGGCAGGTGGGGTGGAGCTGAAGCTTTCTTT	CASTISGGGRWGGAEAFF
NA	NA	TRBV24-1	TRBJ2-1	TGTGCCACCAGTGATTCGGGGGTCCGGGACTACAATGAGCAGTTCTTC	CATSDSGVRDYNEQFF
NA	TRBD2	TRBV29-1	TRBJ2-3	TGCAGCGTTGAAGGGCAGCGGGGGGCCATAGATACGCAGTATTTT	CSVEGQRGAIDTQYF
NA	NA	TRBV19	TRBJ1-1	TGTGCCAGTAGTATAGACCCGACTGCGAACACTGAAGCTTTCTTT	CASSIDPTANTEAFF
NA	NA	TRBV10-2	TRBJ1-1	TGCGCCAGCAGACAGGGCGGCAACACTGAAGCTTTCTTT	CASRQGGNTEAFF
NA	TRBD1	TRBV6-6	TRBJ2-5	TGTGCCAGCAGTCCCGGGACAGGGTACCAAGAAGAGACCCAGTACTTC	CASSPGTGYQEETQYF
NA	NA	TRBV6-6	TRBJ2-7	TGTGCCAGCAGTTACGCGACAGGTTCTCCCTACGAGCAGTACTTC	CASSYATGSPYEQYF
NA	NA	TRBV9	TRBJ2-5	TGTGCCAGCAGCTCCCGCGGGGGCCCCCAAGAGACCCAGTACTTC	CASSSRGGPQETQYF
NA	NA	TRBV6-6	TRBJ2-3	TGTGCCAGCAGTGTCGTTGGGGCCCTAGATACGCAGTATTTT	CASSVVGALDTQYF
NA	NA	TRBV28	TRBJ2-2	TGTGCCAGCAGTTACTACGGTACCGGGGGAGGCAACACCGGGGAGCTGTTTTTT	CASSYYGTGGGNTGELFF
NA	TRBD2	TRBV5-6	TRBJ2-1	TGTGCCAGCAGCGGGACTAGCGGCTACAATGAGCAGTTCTTC	CASSGTSGYNEQFF
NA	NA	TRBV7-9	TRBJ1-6	TGTGCCAGCAGCTTAGGCGGGAGCTCCTATAATTCACCCCTCCACTTT	CASSLGGSSYNSPLHF
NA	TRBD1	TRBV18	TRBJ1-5	TGTGCCAGCTCAACCGGGACAGATCAGCCCCAGCATTTT	CASSTGTDQPQHF
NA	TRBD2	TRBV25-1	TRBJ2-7	TGTGCCAGCAGCCCTAGCGGGGGGTCCTACGAGCAGTACTTC	CASSPSGGSYEQYF
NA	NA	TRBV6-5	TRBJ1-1	TGTGCCAGCGCAAGACAGCCCTGGAACACTGAAGCTTTCTTT	CASARQPWNTEAFF
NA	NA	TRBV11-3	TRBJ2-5	TGTGCCAGCAGCTATGGACATAGCCAAGAGACCCAGTACTTC	CASSYGHSQETQYF
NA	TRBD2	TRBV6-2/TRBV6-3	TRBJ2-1	TGTGCCAGCAGTCTAGCGGGAGGGCCGAGTAATGAGCAGTTCTTC	CASSLAGGPSNEQFF
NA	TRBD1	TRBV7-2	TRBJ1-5	TGTGCCAGCAGCCGGGGGGCTACAGGGGGTAGGAGTCAGCCCCAGCATTTT	CASSRGATGGRSQPQHF
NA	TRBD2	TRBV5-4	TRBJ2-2	TGTGCCAGCAGCGCCGCTCGGACTAGCGGAACGAACACCGGGGAGCTGTTTTTT	CASSAARTSGTNTGELFF
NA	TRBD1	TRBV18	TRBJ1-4	TGTGCCAGCTCCCCAACACCGGGACAGCTGAATGAAAAACTGTTTTTT	CASSPTPGQLNEKLFF
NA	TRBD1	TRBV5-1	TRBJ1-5	TGCGCCAGCAGGGAGGGGGACAGCGACAATCAGCCCCAGCATTTT	CASREGDSDNQPQHF